These 6 T cell receptor beta chains came from one sample sequenced in a study of T cell responses to AZD1222 COVID-19 vaccine. Data came from immunoSEQ multiplex PCR; TCRdb stores just in-frame clones and leaves some out. The sample yields some 83,000 clones, around 86% seen once. The input for sequencing was peripheral blood, taken on day 0 of AZD1222 vaccination. Receptor source: an adult in good health.

The chain uses TRBV11-3 and TRBJ1-3; D unclear. The CDR3 contains 13 residues. Germline V CDR1 and CDR2: SGHNT, YENEEA. V lost 2 bases and J lost 3, with 5 bases in between. In DNA form, the CDR3 reads TGTGCCAGCAGCTTACAATTTGGAAACACCATATATTTT. Residues: CASSLQFGNTIYF. The entire variable domain, with the rest obtained from reference TRBV11-3 and TRBJ1-3, is as follows: EAGVVQSPRYKIIEKKQPVAFWCNPISGHNTLYWYLQNLGQGPELLIRYENEEAVDDSQLPKDRFSAERLKGVDSTLKIQPAELGDSAVYLCASSLQFGNTIYFGEGSWLTVV.

The chain recombines TRBV7-9 with TRBJ1-2, with a weak D call TRBD1 (5 bases). Germline V gives CDR1 SEHNR, CDR2 FQNEAQ (reference sequence). The CDR3 extends over 13 amino acids. V was cut by 1 base and J by 5 bases, with 8 bases left in between. The CDR3 here is CASSLEGNYGYTF. CDR3 DNA: TGTGCCAGCAGCTTAGAGGGGAATTATGGCTACACCTTC.

This clone has just a few counts. This rearrangement joins TRBV6-5 to TRBJ1-3; unclear D gene. The CDR3 contains 16 residues. CDR1 is MNHEY, CDR2 SVGAGI, per germline. Trimming removed 4 bases from V and 0 bases from J, with 13 bases in between. Here the CDR3 DNA reads TGTGCCAGCAGTTCCCTACTCGGGGTCTCTGGAAACACCATATATTTT. This translates into CASSSLLGVSGNTIYF.

This chain joins TRBV5-4 and TRBJ2-5, with TRBD1 matching 9 bases. Germline V CDR1 and CDR2: SGHNT, YYREEE (reference sequence). The CDR3 is made up of 16 amino acids. J gave up 5 bases and V 2 bases, and 10 bases lay outside the gene matches. CDR3 loop: CASSLQGAKVWETQYF. The CDR3 DNA reads TGTGCCAGCAGCTTACAGGGGGCTAAAGTCTGGGAGACCCAGTACTTC. Drawing the rest from reference TRBV5-4 and TRBJ2-5, the complete variable domain is ETGVTQSPTHLIKTRGQQVTLRCSSQSGHNTVSWYQQALGQGPQFIFQYYREEENGRGNFPPRFSGLQFPNYSSELNVNALELDDSALYLCASSLQGAKVWETQYFGPGTRLLVL.

The J gene is TRBJ1-4, the V gene TRBV29-1, with a possible D match to TRBD1 (5 bases). The CDR3 totals 15 residues. Trimming removed 0 bases at V and 3 bases at J, with 11 bases between. Germline assignment: CDR1 SQVTM and CDR2 ANQGSEA. CDR3 DNA sequence: TGCAGCGTTGAAGATCGGGGGTCCGCTAATGAAAAACTGTTTTTT. Encoded protein: CSVEDRGSANEKLFF. The whole variable domain, filled in from reference TRBV29-1 and TRBJ1-4, reads SAVISQKPSRDICQRGTSLTIQCQVDSQVTMMFWYRQQPGQSLTLIATANQGSEATYESGFVIDKFPISRPNLTFSTLTVSNMSPEDSSIYLCSVEDRGSANEKLFFGSGTQLSVL.

This chain uses TRBV6-6 with TRBJ2-1; 7 bases are shared with TRBD1. Germline lookup yields CDR1 MNHNY and CDR2 SVGAGI (reference sequence). J gave up 6 bases and V 6 bases, and 8 bases lay outside the gene matches. The CDR3 length is 14 residues. The CDR3 region is CASRPRDSSNEQFF. The CDR3 coding sequence is TGTGCCAGCAGGCCTCGGGACAGTAGCAATGAGCAGTTCTTC.